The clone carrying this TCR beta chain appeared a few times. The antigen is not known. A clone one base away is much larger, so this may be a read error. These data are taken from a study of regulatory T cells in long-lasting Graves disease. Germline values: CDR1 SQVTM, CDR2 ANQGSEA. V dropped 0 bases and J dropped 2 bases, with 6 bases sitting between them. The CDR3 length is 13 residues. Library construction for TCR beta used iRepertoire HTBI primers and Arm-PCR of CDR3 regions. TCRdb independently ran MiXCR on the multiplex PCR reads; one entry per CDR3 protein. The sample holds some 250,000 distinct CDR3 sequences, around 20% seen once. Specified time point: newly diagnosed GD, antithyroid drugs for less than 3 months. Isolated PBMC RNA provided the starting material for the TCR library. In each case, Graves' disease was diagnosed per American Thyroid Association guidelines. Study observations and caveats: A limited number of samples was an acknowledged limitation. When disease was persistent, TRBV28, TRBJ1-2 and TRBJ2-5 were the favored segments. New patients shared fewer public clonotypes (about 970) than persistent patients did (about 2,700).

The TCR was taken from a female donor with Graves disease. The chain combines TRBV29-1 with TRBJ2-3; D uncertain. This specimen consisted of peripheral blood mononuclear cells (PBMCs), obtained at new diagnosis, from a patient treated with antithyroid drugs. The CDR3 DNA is TGCAGCGTTGAAGACAGTAACACAGATACGCAGTATTTT. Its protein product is CSVEDSNTDTQYF.